The source of this T cell receptor beta chain is a study of vaccination effects on CD4 cells after COVID-19 (dated by TCRdb to 2021 to 2024). For the study in its entirety: Participants received two doses of either the BNT162b2 or the mRNA-1273 mRNA SARS-CoV-2 vaccine. The study compared SARS-CoV-2 spike-specific CD4+ TCR repertoires before and after mRNA vaccination in COVID-19 convalescent patients and infection-naive vaccine recipients. Altogether, approximately 10 COVID-19 convalescent patients and several SARS-CoV-2-naive healthy vaccine recipients made up the full study. In the study, cultures from other donors were sequenced using the Oncomine TCR Beta short-read assay on an Illumina iSeq 100. Results and caveats for the whole study, not just this receptor: The study was limited by a small number of convalescent patients, and early post-infection timepoints were lacking. At late post-vaccination timepoints, both infection-induced and vaccine-induced clones showed marked clonal contraction, consistent with waning T cell responses. In healthy vaccine recipients, vaccine-induced clones were almost all SARS-CoV-2 mono-reactive, with only 1 of 255 being cross-reactive with common cold coronaviruses.

To note about this clone: The specificity of this receptor is unknown. It has no much larger one-base neighbor in the sample; base qualities were not kept.

In the ViraFEST assay, PBMC were stimulated with viral peptide pools, and TCR sequencing was then used to find antigen-specific CD4+ T cell clonotypes based on their expansion. After more than nine days of culture, CD4+ T cells were isolated with the EasySep CD4+ T cell isolation kit. Healthy vaccine recipients had no prior SARS-CoV-2 infection, confirmed by negative nucleocapsid antibodies before and after vaccination. Some 2 million PBMC per well were cultured in IMDM with around 5.3% human AB serum, 10 IU/ml IL-2 and gentamicin, plus 10 ug/ml peptides. On days 3 and 7, half of the culture medium was replaced with fresh IL-2-containing medium. Unless otherwise noted, each peptide stimulation condition was cultured in triplicate wells. PBMC were separated from whole blood using Ficoll-Paque Plus gradient centrifugation and were then either cryopreserved at -140C or used fresh. The overlapping peptide pools covered the spike proteins of SARS-CoV-2 as well as those of the common cold coronaviruses HCoV-NL63, HCoV-OC43 and HCoV-229E. The QIAamp micro DNA kit was used to extract genomic DNA from the cultured CD4+ T cells.

According to the germline V gene, CDR1 reads SGHTA and CDR2 reads FQGNSA. The CDR3 spans 13 residues, from the cysteine through the phenylalanine. Of all the DNA, just the CDR3 is kept, 39 bases in frame from base 1. Deletion took 4 bases off V and 8 bases off J, with a span of 13 bases between the germline ends. Libraries were prepared through the immunoSEQ multiplex PCR assay. DNA from the CD4+ T cells that had been cultured and isolated underwent TCR beta CDR3 sequencing. The authors processed their data as follows. Non-productive TCR sequences were removed and reads were trimmed to the CDR3 region, keeping CDR3s of at least 7 amino acids. Antigen-specific clonotypes were identified with the MANAFEST web app by comparing expansion in peptide wells against reference cultures. To be called positive, a clone needed expansion at FDR<0.05 compared with the reference and with all other wells, an odds ratio greater than 5, and a frequency greater than 0.1% in two replicate wells. A clonotype was called cross-reactive if it was significantly expanded both in SARS-CoV-2 spike wells and in at least one common cold coronavirus spike condition. Levenshtein distance calculated with the stringdist R package was used to assess CDR3 similarity, and unrooted trees were constructed with ape in R 3.6.1. TCRdb retrieved this table from immuneACCESS and kept in-frame rearrangements only. Not all clones are present; in checked studies, unresolved V genes account for under half, and no reason is known for the remainder. V, J and clone size reflect that table, while D and trimming were determined from the DNA. This sample has fewer than 65,000 clones in its table, and roughly 75% of those were observed once. The ten most abundant clones make up less than 4% of the sample.

This TCR was recovered from a human donor who received a COVID-19 vaccine. Here the chain combines TRBV7-2 and TRBJ2-3; the D segment cannot be called with confidence. The sequencing used CD4+ T cells from PBMCs cultured with HCoV-OC43 spike peptides, collected before COVID-19 vaccination. Explained via the paper, the cell subset or site label denotes: HCoV-OC43 spike overlapping peptide pool stimulation. The CDR3 is CASSSTFRRTQYF. The nucleotide sequence is given as TGTGCCAGCAGCTCCACCTTTAGGCGTACGCAGTATTTT. Reference TRBV7-2 and TRBJ2-3 proteins supply the regions before and after the CDR3; the full variable domain is: GAGVSQSPSNKVTEKGKDVELRCDPISGHTALYWYRQSLGQGLEFLIYFQGNSAPDKSGLPSDRFSAERTGGSVSTLTIQRTQQEDSAVYLCASSSTFRRTQYFGPGTRLTVL.